This entry is about one T cell receptor beta chain. The antigen remains undetermined. The data originate from a study of T cell repertoires in cytomegalovirus infection. Study-level background: CMV epitopes, recently identified HLA-C-restricted and well-studied HLA-B-restricted, were used. Matching HLA type, along with CMV infection, was indicated by public TCR beta signatures. Regarding the study as a whole: Totalled public TCR beta family frequency picked out people who carried CMV plus the relevant HLA. HLA-C-restricted CMV-specific TCR beta clonotypes were dominant in the ex vivo response.

Via MiXCR, TCRdb re-called the reads, giving one row per CDR3 protein. The data show some 940,000 distinct CDR3 sequences, 31% seen once. V shed 4 bases, J shed 5 bases, and the junction held 8 bases outside the gene matches. The CDR3 extends over 16 amino acids. Germline V gene lookup returns CDR1 SGHVS and CDR2 FQNEAQ. The chain links TRBV7-8 to TRBJ2-5; TRBD2 aligns across 12 bases. This TCR came from a human donor in good health (CMV status not recorded). Some clones in this sample may be carry-over from other donors' samples. Sequences were derived from cultured CD8+ T cells from PBMCs, sampled from culture after CMV antigen stimulation. The CDR3 reads CASSSGWTSGDETQYF. The CDR3 DNA is TGTGCCAGCAGCTCAGGGTGGACTAGCGGGGATGAGACCCAGTACTTC. The full variable domain, its missing parts supplied by reference TRBV7-8 and TRBJ2-5, is GAGVSQSPRYKVAKRGQDVALRCDPISGHVSLFWYQQALGQGPEFLTYFQNEAQLDKSGLPSDRFFAERPEGSVSTLKIQRTQQEDSAVYLCASSSGWTSGDETQYFGPGTRLLVL.